This T cell receptor (beta chain) was recovered during a study of early T cells in non-severe SARS-CoV-2 infection. At the level of the study: RNA in bulk from unsorted whole blood was sequenced, and chains were unpaired.

Germline V CDR1 and CDR2: SGHDT, YYEEEE. The CDR3 sequence is 14 residues long. With 5 bases clipped from V and 3 bases from J, the junction kept 5 bases outside the gene matches. Unique molecular identifier tags were affixed to discrete cDNA molecules. Using its own MiXCR run on the 5' RACE reads, TCRdb lists one record per CDR3 protein. Among 70,000 to 95,000 distinct CDR3 sequences, roughly 14% were seen once, and the ten largest hold about 0.58%. The J gene is TRBJ1-5, the V gene TRBV5-6; TRBD1 aligns across 7 bases. Material: whole blood. This TCR came from an adult who was a healthcare worker with PCR-confirmed SARS-CoV-2 infection or an uninfected control (not recorded which). CDR3 in amino acids: CASSYGQDNQPQHF. The CDR3 DNA sequence: TGTGCCAGCAGTTATGGACAGGACAATCAGCCCCAGCATTTT.